Below, 17 T cell receptor beta chains from the same sample are listed, as sequenced in a study of blood T cell repertoires in COVID-19. Some clones are missing from TCRdb's copy, which holds only in-frame ones; the method was immunoSEQ multiplex PCR. The sample lists roughly 340,000 clones, more than 75% occurring once. The source material was PBMCs or T cells enriched from blood (not recorded which). Receptor source: a man aged 40-55 years in a cohort exposed to, infected with or recovered from COVID-19 (not recorded which).

The V gene is TRBV5-4, the J gene TRBJ1-6; no firm D call. The CDR3 has 14 residues. Trimming left V 0 bases short and J 5 bases short, with 6 bases between. Per germline, CDR1 SGHNT and CDR2 YYREEE (reference sequence). CDR3 in amino acids: CASSLVQDNSPLHF. CDR3 coding DNA: TGTGCCAGCAGCTTGGTACAAGATAATTCACCCCTCCACTTT.

This clone came up a few times. The chain links TRBV27 to TRBJ1-2; tentatively, D is TRBD1 (6 bases). Trimming removed 3 bases at V and 8 bases at J, with 13 bases between. The CDR3 is made up of 13 amino acids. Germline V CDR1 and CDR2: MNHEY, SMNVEV (reference sequence). For the CDR3, the DNA is TGTGCCAGCAGTTTCGCCGGGACATTCGGCTACACCTTC. Its translation: CASSFAGTFGYTF.

This chain joins TRBV28 and TRBJ2-1, with 11 bases that match TRBD2. Per germline, CDR1 MDHEN and CDR2 SYDVKM. Germline trimming cut 8 bases from V and 1 base from J; bases unmatched to any gene: 7. This CDR3 is built from 16 residues. The CDR3 nucleotides are TGTGCCAGCTCGGCTAGCGGGAGGAATTCCTACAATGAGCAGTTCTTC. This translates into CASSASGRNSYNEQFF.

For the CDR3, the DNA is TGTGCCATCCATGGACAGGGAGCAACTGAAGCTTTCTTT. Translating gives CAIHGQGATEAFF. V gene TRBV10-3 combines with J gene TRBJ1-1, with TRBD1 matching 8 bases. This CDR3 spans 13 amino acids. V was pared by 8 bases and J by 5 bases, with 7 bases of the junction left unmatched. The germline V gene encodes CDR1 ENHRY and CDR2 SYGVKD.

V is TRBV6-5 and J is TRBJ2-1, with 12 nucleotides matching TRBD1. Trimming removed 6 bases from V and 7 bases from J; junction bases left unmatched: 4. The CDR3 is 14 residues long. Germline assignment: CDR1 MNHEY and CDR2 SVGAGI. In DNA form, the CDR3 reads TGTGCCAGCAGGGGGGACAGGGGGCTTAATGAGCAGTTCTTC. Translated: CASRGDRGLNEQFF.

The chain is built from TRBV24-1 and TRBJ2-7; possibly TRBD1 for D (6 bases). Germline-derived CDR1 and CDR2 are KGHDR and SFDVKD. V lost 4 bases to trimming and J lost 3 bases, with 15 bases between them. The CDR3 length is 15 residues. CDR3 amino acids: CATSDGRQEFYEQYF. The CDR3 DNA sequence: TGTGCCACCAGTGACGGTCGACAGGAATTCTACGAGCAGTACTTC.

The count of this clone is one. The chain employs TRBV4-2 and TRBJ2-7; a weak D match, TRBD2 (5 bases). This CDR3 is built from 14 residues. The germline gives CDR1 LGHNA, CDR2 YNFKEQ. With 1 base removed from V and 5 bases from J, the gap between germline ends came to 12 bases. The CDR3 here is CASSQAAEGDEQYF. The DNA for the CDR3 is TGTGCCAGCAGCCAAGCAGCGGAAGGAGACGAGCAGTACTTC.

The chain joins TRBV27 to TRBJ1-5, with D perhaps TRBD1 (5 bases). The CDR3 is made up of 17 amino acids. Germline assignment: CDR1 MNHEY and CDR2 SMNVEV (reference sequence). V lost 0 bases to trimming and J lost 4 bases, with 16 bases between them. The CDR3 is CASSLSASLGGNQPQHF. CDR3 bases: TGTGCCAGCAGTTTATCAGCCTCCCTGGGGGGAAATCAGCCCCAGCATTTT.

The chain couples TRBV5-6 to TRBJ2-3; 7 nucleotides align to TRBD2. CDR1 is SGHDT and CDR2 is YYEEEE in the germline V gene. The V and J ends lost 0 bases and 1 base, in that order; junction bases with no gene match: 8. This CDR3 has 17 amino acids. The CDR3 region has the DNA TGTGCCAGCAGCTTGGACACAGGCGGGGGACGCACAGATACGCAGTATTTT. Encoded protein: CASSLDTGGGRTDTQYF.

The chain recombines TRBV4-1 with TRBJ1-1; D not certain. Germline V gives CDR1 MGHRA, CDR2 YSYEKL. V gave up 1 base and J gave up 0 bases, with 9 bases separating them. The CDR3 is made up of 15 amino acids. CDR3 in DNA: TGCGCCAGCAGCCAAGTTGAACTGGTGAACACTGAAGCTTTCTTT. As protein: CASSQVELVNTEAFF.

The genes are TRBV7-9 and TRBJ1-3; D not certain. Per germline, CDR1 SEHNR and CDR2 FQNEAQ (reference sequence). Trimming pared 5 bases from V and 0 bases from J, leaving 20 bases between. CDR3 size: 18 residues. The CDR3 loop reads CASSLSLAYTSSGNTIYF. DNA for the CDR3: TGTGCCAGCAGCCTCAGCTTAGCATACACCAGCTCTGGAAACACCATATATTTT.

The chain recombines TRBV18 with TRBJ1-6; D is unclear. The CDR3 is 13 amino acids. Germline assignment: CDR1 KGHSH and CDR2 LQKENI. Trimming removed 3 bases at V and 9 bases at J, with 9 bases between. CDR3 amino acids: CASSPDGPSPLHF. DNA for the CDR3: TGTGCCAGCTCACCCGATGGCCCTTCACCCCTCCACTTT.

Only one count was recorded for this clone. The chain is built from TRBV27 and TRBJ2-3; 13 bases align to TRBD2. The CDR3 covers 17 residues. V shed 7 bases and J 4 bases; nucleotides not matched to a gene: 11. From germline, CDR1 is MNHEY and CDR2 SMNVEV (reference sequence). The DNA for the CDR3 is TGTGCCAGCATGTCCGGGACTAGCGGGAAGGGCTCAGATACGCAGTATTTT. Translating it yields CASMSGTSGKGSDTQYF.

The chain recombines TRBV11-2 with TRBJ1-3; D gene unclear. From germline, CDR1 is SGHAT and CDR2 FQNNGV. This CDR3 comprises 14 residues. Trimming removed 5 bases at V and 0 bases at J, with 8 bases between. In nucleotides, the CDR3 is TGTGCCAGCAGCGCGGGCCTCTCTGGAAACACCATATATTTT. This translates into CASSAGLSGNTIYF.

The V and J genes are TRBV7-9 and TRBJ2-2; 13 positions match TRBD2. This CDR3 comprises 19 residues. V shed 2 bases, J shed 3 bases, and the junction held 9 bases outside the gene matches. Germline assignment: CDR1 SEHNR and CDR2 FQNEAQ (reference sequence). This CDR3 is CASSLSLGLAGEDTGELFF. In DNA form, the CDR3 reads TGTGCCAGCAGCTTAAGTCTCGGACTAGCGGGAGAGGACACCGGGGAGCTGTTTTTT. Full variable domain (missing parts from reference TRBV7-9 and TRBJ2-2): DTGVSQNPRHKITKRGQNVTFRCDPISEHNRLYWYRQTLGQGPEFLTYFQNEAQLEKSRLLSDRFSAERPKGSFSTLEIQRTEQGDSAMYLCASSLSLGLAGEDTGELFFGEGSRLTVL.

The count of this clone is one. The chain couples TRBV5-1 to TRBJ2-2; 8 nucleotides line up with TRBD2. Per germline, CDR1 SGHRS and CDR2 YFSETQ. Trimming cost V 0 bases and J 5 bases; bases outside gene matches: 6. CDR3 length: 16 residues. The CDR3 coding sequence is TGCGCCAGCAGCTTGGCCGGGAGGGCCGGGACCGGGGAGCTGTTTTTT. Protein: CASSLAGRAGTGELFF. The whole variable domain, remainder taken from reference TRBV5-1 and TRBJ2-2, is KAGVTQTPRYLIKTRGQQVTLSCSPISGHRSVSWYQQTPGQGLQFLFEYFSETQRNKGNFPGRFSGRQFSNSRSEMNVSTLELGDSALYLCASSLAGRAGTGELFFGEGSRLTVL.

The chain is built from TRBV7-2 and TRBJ2-3; the D is unclear. The germline CDR1 and CDR2 sequences are SGHTA and FQGNSA. The CDR3 covers 12 residues. Trimming took off 5 bases at V and 4 bases at J, with 7 bases between the two ends. CDR3 protein: CASSALADTQYF. The CDR3 region has the DNA TGTGCCAGCAGCGCGCTAGCAGATACGCAGTATTTT.